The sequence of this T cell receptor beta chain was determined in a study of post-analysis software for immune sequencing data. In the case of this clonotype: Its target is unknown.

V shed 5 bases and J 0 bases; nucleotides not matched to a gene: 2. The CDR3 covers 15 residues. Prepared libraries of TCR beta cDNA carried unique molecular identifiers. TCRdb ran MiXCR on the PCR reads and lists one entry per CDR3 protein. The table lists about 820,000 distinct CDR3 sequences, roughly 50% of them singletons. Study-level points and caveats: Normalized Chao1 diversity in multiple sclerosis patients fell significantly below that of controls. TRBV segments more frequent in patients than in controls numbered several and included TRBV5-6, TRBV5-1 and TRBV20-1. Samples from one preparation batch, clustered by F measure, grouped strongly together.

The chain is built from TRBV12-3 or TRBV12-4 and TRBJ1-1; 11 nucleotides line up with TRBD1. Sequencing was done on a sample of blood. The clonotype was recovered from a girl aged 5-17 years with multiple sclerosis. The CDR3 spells CASSGTGGMNTEAFF. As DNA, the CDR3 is TGTGCCAGCAGTGGGACAGGGGGAATGAACACTGAAGCTTTCTTT.